This T cell receptor beta chain was sequenced for a study of cytomegalovirus exposure and HLA in healthy donors. The primer mix had 60 Vbeta and 13 Jbeta primers. Sequenced by immunoSEQ multiplex PCR; TCRdb stores in-frame clones only, minus some. Of about 150,000 clones in the sample, roughly 80% were seen once. Sequencing used PBMCs. This clonotype was obtained from a male donor in good health and CMV-seronegative.

DNA of the CDR3: TGTGCCAGCACCTTAGGAGGGGCGCACTACAATGAGCAGTTCTTC. As protein: CASTLGGAHYNEQFF. The V call is TRBV25-1, the J call TRBJ2-1; D is perhaps TRBD2 (6 bases). The germline gives CDR1 MGHDK, CDR2 SYGVNS. The CDR3 is made up of 15 amino acids. V lost 7 bases and J 3 bases, leaving 16 bases between the germline ends.